The following is a T cell receptor beta chain sequence with its context. Clones were sequenced by immunoSEQ multiplex PCR, and TCRdb holds only the in-frame ones, with some missing. The sample yields roughly 45,000 clones, about 86% seen once. The entry originates in a study of control samples from healthy donors and cancer patients. From germline, CDR1 is LNHDA and CDR2 SQIVND (reference sequence). The CDR3 loop spans 15 amino acids. V was pared by 4 bases and J by 7 bases, with 11 bases of the junction left unmatched. Sequenced input: PBMCs. This TCR was recovered from a woman aged 45 to 65 with lung cancer. J is TRBJ2-7 and V is TRBV19, with 9 bases identical to TRBD1. The CDR3 sequence: CASSTLQGAAREQYF. CDR3 coding DNA: TGTGCCAGTAGTACCCTACAGGGGGCCGCTCGTGAGCAGTACTTC.